These T cell receptor beta chains were read from a single sample in a study of patients and donors after allogeneic stem cell transplantation. TCRdb redid the calling of the RT-PCR reads with MiXCR, one entry per CDR3 protein. The profile shows about 76,000 distinct CDR3 sequences, 26% of them singletons. The source material was blood, either unsorted or a sorted T cell fraction (not recorded which). The receptors shown here come from a human donor who was either an allogeneic HSCT recipient or a stem cell or donor lymphocyte infusion donor (not recorded which). It is not recorded whose cells these are; they may come from a transplant donor. Each CDR3 is given with its conserved first and last residue. D genes are given only for firm matches. Size is stated for part of the rows, as once, few or many counts, or as a class when the clone is expanded.

TRBV20-1	TRBJ2-1	few	NA	CSARDLPGPFF	TGCAGTGCTAGGGATTTACCGGGCCCCTTCTTC
TRBV20-1	TRBJ2-2	NA	TRBD1	CSAGDRANTGELFF	TGCAGTGCCGGGGACAGGGCGAACACCGGGGAGCTGTTTTTT
TRBV10-3	TRBJ2-3	NA	TRBD2	CAIRTSGRAEDTQYF	TGTGCCATCCGGACTAGCGGGAGGGCCGAAGATACGCAGTATTTT
TRBV7-6	TRBJ1-2	NA	NA	CASSSRTYYGYTF	TGTGCCAGCAGCTCCCGGACCTACTATGGCTACACCTTC
TRBV12-3/TRBV12-4	TRBJ1-5	many	NA	CASSYLYRSNNQPQHF	TGTGCCAGCAGTTATTTGTACAGAAGTAACAATCAGCCCCAGCATTTT
TRBV6-5	TRBJ1-3	few	NA	CASSQIGHSGNTIYF	TGTGCCAGCAGTCAGATCGGCCACTCTGGAAACACCATATATTTT
TRBV11-2	TRBJ1-1	few	NA	CASEDGPMNTEAFF	TGTGCCAGCGAAGACGGACCGATGAACACTGAAGCTTTCTTT
TRBV2	TRBJ1-2	NA	TRBD1	CASKQGQANYGYTF	TGTGCCAGCAAACAGGGGCAAGCTAACTATGGCTACACCTTC
TRBV4-3	TRBJ2-5	few	NA	CASSQDRAKETQYF	TGCGCCAGCAGCCAAGATAGGGCTAAAGAGACCCAGTACTTC
TRBV20-1	TRBJ2-1	NA	NA	CSSVDNEQFF	TGCAGTTCAGTTGACAATGAGCAGTTCTTC
TRBV29-1	TRBJ2-2	few	NA	CSVEKDTGELFF	TGCAGCGTTGAAAAAGACACCGGGGAGCTGTTTTTT
TRBV20-1	TRBJ2-3	medium-sized	NA	CSARDSGSQDTQYF	TGCAGTGCTAGAGATTCGGGTAGTCAAGATACGCAGTATTTT
TRBV3-1	TRBJ2-5	NA	TRBD2	CASSQRAGEETQYF	TGTGCCAGCAGCCAACGAGCGGGAGAGGAGACCCAGTACTTC
TRBV3-1	TRBJ2-3	few	NA	CASSHQRAAQSDLLTQYF	TGTGCCAGCAGCCACCAGCGGGCGGCACAGTCGGACCTCCTTACGCAGTATTTT
TRBV20-1	TRBJ1-5	NA	TRBD1	CSARTGINQPQHF	TGCAGTGCCCGGACAGGGATCAATCAGCCCCAGCATTTT
TRBV9	TRBJ2-3	NA	TRBD1	CASSFGQGYTDTQYF	TGTGCCAGCAGCTTTGGACAGGGATACACAGATACGCAGTATTTT
TRBV24-1	TRBJ1-2	many	NA	CATSDSGSYRAGYTF	TGTGCCACCAGTGATTCGGGATCCTATAGGGCTGGCTACACCTTC
TRBV18	TRBJ2-3	NA	NA	CASSPPSRDTQYF	TGTGCCAGCTCACCACCCTCACGAGATACGCAGTATTTT
TRBV7-8	TRBJ1-5	few	TRBD1	CASSPGQPYSNQPQHF	TGTGCCAGCAGCCCGGGACAGCCATATAGCAATCAGCCCCAGCATTTT
TRBV7-3	TRBJ2-2	NA	NA	CASSLEPLSGGELFF	TGTGCCAGCAGCTTAGAGCCCCTTTCGGGCGGGGAGCTGTTTTTT
TRBV3-1	TRBJ2-1	NA	TRBD2	CASSQDRGLAGDNEQFF	TGTGCCAGCAGCCAAGATCGAGGACTAGCGGGGGACAATGAGCAGTTCTTC
TRBV6-2/TRBV6-3	TRBJ1-2	NA	NA	CASMGSGTDYYGYTF	TGTGCCAGCATGGGCTCCGGGACGGATTACTATGGCTACACCTTC